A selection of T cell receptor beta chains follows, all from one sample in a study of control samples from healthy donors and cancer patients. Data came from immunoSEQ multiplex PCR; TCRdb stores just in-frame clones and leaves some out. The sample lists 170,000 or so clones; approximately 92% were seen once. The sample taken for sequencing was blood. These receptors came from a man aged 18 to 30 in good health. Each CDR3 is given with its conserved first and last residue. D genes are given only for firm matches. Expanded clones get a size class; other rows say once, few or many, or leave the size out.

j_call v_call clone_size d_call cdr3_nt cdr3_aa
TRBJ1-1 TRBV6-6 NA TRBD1 TGTGCCAGCAGTCCGGGACAGGGACCGAACACTGAAGCTTTCTTT CASSPGQGPNTEAFF
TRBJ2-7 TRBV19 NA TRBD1 TGTGCCAGTAGTTCGGGACAGGGTTGGTACGAGCAGTACTTC CASSSGQGWYEQYF
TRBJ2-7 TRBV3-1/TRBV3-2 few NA TGTGCCAGCAGCCAAGAAGACGAGCAGTACTTC CASSQEDEQYF
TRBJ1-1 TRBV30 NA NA TGTGCCTGGAGTGTAACCTCTGAAGCTTTCTTT CAWSVTSEAFF
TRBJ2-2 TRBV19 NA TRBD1 TGTGCCAGTAGTATAGGTGGGACAGGGGACACCGGGGAGCTGTTTTTT CASSIGGTGDTGELFF
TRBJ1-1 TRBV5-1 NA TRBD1 TGCGCCAGCAGCTTGTCCGGTCAGGGGGCGGAGAACACTGAAGCTTTCTTT CASSLSGQGAENTEAFF
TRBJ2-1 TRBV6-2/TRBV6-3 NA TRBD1 TGTGCCAGCAGCTGGGACAGGGGATTTTACGATGAGCAGTTCTTC CASSWDRGFYDEQFF
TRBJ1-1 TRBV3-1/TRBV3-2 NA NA TGTGCCAGCAGCCAAGGGACGGGAGCTTTCTTT CASSQGTGAFF
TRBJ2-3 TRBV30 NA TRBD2 TGTGCCTGGGCGGGGTGGGGAACGGGACTAGCGTATACGCAGTATTTT CAWAGWGTGLAYTQYF
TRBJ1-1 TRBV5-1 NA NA TGCGCCAGCAGCTTGGGCGGGCCGAACACTGAAGCTTTCTTT CASSLGGPNTEAFF
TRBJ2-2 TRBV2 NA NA TGTGCCAGCAATGCAGGCAGGGGAGACGGGGAGCTGTTTTTT CASNAGRGDGELFF
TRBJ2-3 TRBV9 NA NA TGTGCCAGCAGCGTAGTCCCGGGTTGGACAGATACGCAGTATTTT CASSVVPGWTDTQYF
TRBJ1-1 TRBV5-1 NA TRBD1 TGCGCCAGCAGCTTGGAATACGGGACAGGGACTGAAGCTTTCTTT CASSLEYGTGTEAFF
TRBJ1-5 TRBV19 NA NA TGTGCCAGCGGGAAGGGCAGGAGCAATCAGCCCCAGCATTTT CASGKGRSNQPQHF
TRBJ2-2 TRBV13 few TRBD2 TGTGCCAGCAGCCGGAACGGACTAGCGGGCCCCGGGGAGCTGTTTTTT CASSRNGLAGPGELFF
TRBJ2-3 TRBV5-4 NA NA TGTGCCAGCAGCTCCACAGGGGACTGGGGCACAGATACGCAGTATTTT CASSSTGDWGTDTQYF
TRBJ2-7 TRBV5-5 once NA TGTGCCAGCAGCTTGGCGTACAGCTTCGATGGCTACGAGCAGTACTTC CASSLAYSFDGYEQYF
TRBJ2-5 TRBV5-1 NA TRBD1 TGCGCCAGCAGCTCTGGCCGGGACAGGGGGCGCGCGGAGACCCAGTACTTC CASSSGRDRGRAETQYF
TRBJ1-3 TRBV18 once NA TGTGCCAGCTCCCGGGAGGGCAACTCTGGAAACACCATATATTTT CASSREGNSGNTIYF
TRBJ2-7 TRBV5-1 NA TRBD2 TGCGCCAGCAGCTTCCTGGGCGGGACTACTACTGCCGAGCAGTACTTC CASSFLGGTTTAEQYF
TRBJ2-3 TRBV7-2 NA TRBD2 TGTGCCAGCAGCTCCCCCTGGTCTAGCGGGGGAAACACAGATACGCAGTATTTT CASSSPWSSGGNTDTQYF
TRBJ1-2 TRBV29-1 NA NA TGCAGCGTTGATTCATCAACCTATGGCTACACCTTC CSVDSSTYGYTF
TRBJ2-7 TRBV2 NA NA TGTGCCAGCACCCCGGACAGTTTCTCCTACGAGCAGTACTTC CASTPDSFSYEQYF
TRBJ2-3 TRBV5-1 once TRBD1 TGCGCCAGCAGCTGGGGACAGGGGAGCACAGATACGCAGTATTTT CASSWGQGSTDTQYF
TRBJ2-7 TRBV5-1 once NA TGCGCCAGCAGCTTGTACCGCTACGAGCAGTACTTC CASSLYRYEQYF
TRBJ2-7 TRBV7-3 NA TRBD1 TGTGCCAGCAGCCCCAACAGGGGTATCAACTACGAGCAGTACTTC CASSPNRGINYEQYF
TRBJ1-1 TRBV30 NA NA TGTGCCTGGTCTCTAGGGACTGAAGCTTTCTTT CAWSLGTEAFF
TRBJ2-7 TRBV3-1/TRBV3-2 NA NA TGTGCCAGCAGCCACCACATCAGGGACGAGCAGTACTTC CASSHHIRDEQYF